The clone carrying this TCR beta chain has more than one count but fewer than ten. The antigen is not known. Trimming cost V 5 bases and J 3 bases, with 16 bases left between them. CDR1 and CDR2 from the germline V gene are SEHNR and FQNEAQ (reference sequence). The CDR3 has 15 residues. cDNA synthesis used the whole RNA isolate, giving expressed TCRB sequences. TCRdb keeps only in-frame clones here, not all; method: immunoSEQ multiplex PCR. The sample has hundreds of thousands of clones; 10% to 15% are singletons. The data stem from a study of beta chain features in type 1 diabetes. About the research overall: On cell yields, gender and age, patients and healthy donors were similar.

Overall study findings and caveats: Patients with Type 1 diabetes showed moderately but significantly shorter TCRB CDR3s in all four CD4+ subsets.

V usage is TRBV7-9 and J usage is TRBJ1-2; D gene uncertain. The clonotype comes from a man aged 18 to 29 with type 1 diabetes. Sequencing input: naive CD4+ T cells from blood. The CDR3 DNA sequence: TGTGCCAGCAGCCGGAGTATGATGGGAGACTATGGCTACACCTTC. The encoded protein is CASSRSMMGDYGYTF.